The clone carrying this T cell receptor (beta chain) was seen once. Its antigen is unknown. The data belong to a study of cytomegalovirus exposure and HLA in healthy donors. 13 Jbeta primers and 60 Vbeta primers were used for the PCR. Assay: immunoSEQ multiplex PCR; the TCRdb copy retains only in-frame clones and omits some. Of about 210,000 clones detected, roughly 87% appear once; the ten largest clones hold 1% to 1.4%. Trimming removed 6 bases from V and 7 bases from J, with 16 bases in between. CDR1 and CDR2 (germline): MDHEN, SYDVKM. This CDR3 spans 14 amino acids. Study results and caveats: Reports state that TCR beta sequences accurately predicted most subjects' HLA-A and HLA-B alleles.

J is TRBJ1-5 and V is TRBV28; weak D call: TRBD1 (5 bases). The sample comprised PBMCs. This sequence was found in a boy younger than 10 in good health and CMV-seronegative. CDR3 amino acids: CASSLGAGVQPQHF. DNA of the CDR3: TGTGCCAGCAGCTTAGGGGCTGGGGTCCAGCCCCAGCATTTT.